This TCR beta chain was observed in a study of CD8+ T cells in alopecia areata. Overall study context: Twice daily, treated patients received 5 to 10 mg of oral tofacitinib. The drug, tofacitinib, lasted 6 to 18 months, followed by 6 months off drug.

This clone was seen a single time. Treatment meaning: oral pan-JAK inhibitor, 5-10 mg twice daily. Lesional scalp punch biopsies and peripheral blood were collected from alopecia areata patients. It was from PBMCs that CD4+ and CD8+ T cells were sorted. cDNA prepared by RNA extraction and subsequent reverse transcription served as the template for sequencing. Repertoires were generated with immunoSEQ multiplex PCR, while TCRdb's copy carries only in-frame clones and drops some. The repertoire holds around 290,000 clones, with roughly 60% as singletons. Trimming took off 4 bases at V and 4 bases at J, with 14 bases between the two ends. Germline V gene lookup returns CDR1 SGHRS and CDR2 YFSETQ. The CDR3 consists of 15 residues.

The rearrangement links TRBV5-1 to TRBJ2-2; a possible D gene is TRBD2 (6 bases). The sample was CD4+ T cells sorted from blood, taken at week 24, from a patient treated with tofacitinib. The TCR originated in a human donor with alopecia areata. CDR3 protein: CASSPGVQTTGELFF. The CDR3 nucleotides read TGCGCCAGCAGCCCGGGAGTACAGACCACCGGGGAGCTGTTTTTT.